These T cell receptor beta chains were read from a single sample in a study of blood T cell repertoires in COVID-19. TCRdb keeps only in-frame clones here, not all; method: immunoSEQ multiplex PCR. The data contain 90,000 to 110,000 clones, over 60% of them singletons. The sequencing sample was made of peripheral blood. These receptors were collected from a human donor in a cohort sampled during active or convalescent COVID-19. Each CDR3 is given with its conserved first and last residue. The D gene is left open where the match is weak. Clone size appears in some rows only: once, few, many, or a class for an expanded clone.

V	D	size	J	CDR3	DNA
TRBV18	-	-	TRBJ1-3	CASSIQDSGNTIYF	TGTGCCAGCTCAATACAGGACTCTGGAAACACCATATATTTT
TRBV7-9	-	-	TRBJ1-6	CASINQGGYNSPLHF	TGTGCCAGCATCAACCAAGGGGGCTATAATTCACCCCTCCACTTT
TRBV5-1	TRBD1	few	TRBJ1-4	CASSFTTGVNEKLFF	TGCGCCAGCAGCTTCACGACAGGGGTTAATGAAAAACTGTTTTTT
TRBV7-3	TRBD2	-	TRBJ2-2	CASSSTSGTGELFF	TGTGCCAGCAGCTCGACTAGCGGTACCGGGGAGCTGTTTTTT
TRBV11-3	-	-	TRBJ2-2	CASSSSSWNTGELFF	TGTGCCAGCAGCTCCTCTAGCTGGAACACCGGGGAGCTGTTTTTT
TRBV24-1	TRBD1	-	TRBJ2-1	CATSDPQGASPKNEQFF	TGTGCCACCAGTGATCCTCAGGGGGCTTCCCCCAAGAATGAGCAGTTCTTC
TRBV7-9	-	-	TRBJ2-3	CASSLERDTQYF	TGTGCCAGCAGCTTAGAGAGAGATACGCAGTATTTT
TRBV19	TRBD2	-	TRBJ2-1	CASRWGGLDRGEQFF	TGTGCCAGCCGATGGGGGGGACTCGACCGGGGTGAGCAGTTCTTC
TRBV6-6	-	few	TRBJ1-1	CASSTTPAGTEAFF	TGTGCCAGCAGCACCACACCCGCGGGGACTGAAGCTTTCTTT
TRBV10-3	-	-	TRBJ1-1	CAISVLGGRAFF	TGTGCCATCAGTGTCCTAGGGGGTCGTGCTTTCTTT
TRBV20-1	-	-	TRBJ1-2	CSAQRGYGYTF	TGCAGTGCCCAACGGGGATATGGCTACACCTTC
TRBV6-2/TRBV6-3	TRBD1	-	TRBJ2-7	CASSYHLSGQGADEQYF	TGTGCCAGCAGTTACCACCTTTCGGGACAGGGGGCCGACGAGCAGTACTTC
TRBV5-4	TRBD2	-	TRBJ2-5	CASSPPLGAGGPGELETQYF	TGTGCCAGCAGCCCACCCCTAGGAGCGGGAGGGCCTGGGGAGTTGGAGACCCAGTACTTC
TRBV19	-	-	TRBJ2-4	CASSIKVGANIQYF	TGTGCCAGTAGTATTAAGGTGGGGGCGAACATTCAGTACTTC
TRBV4-1	TRBD2	few	TRBJ2-1	CASAPPGGYNEQFF	TGCGCCAGCGCACCCCCGGGGGGCTACAATGAGCAGTTCTTC
TRBV7-2	-	-	TRBJ2-5	CASSPIASETQYF	TGTGCCAGCAGCCCGATAGCTAGCGAGACCCAGTACTTC
TRBV7-6	TRBD1	-	TRBJ2-7	CASSLGTGYGEQYF	TGTGCCAGCAGTCTGGGGACAGGGTACGGCGAGCAGTACTTC
TRBV6-2/TRBV6-3	TRBD2	-	TRBJ2-7	CASSGTSGGSYEQYF	TGTGCCAGCAGCGGAACTAGCGGGGGTTCCTACGAGCAGTACTTC
TRBV5-4	-	-	TRBJ2-7	CASSPRGKAYEQYF	TGTGCCAGCAGCCCTAGAGGAAAAGCCTACGAGCAGTACTTC
TRBV7-9	TRBD1	few	TRBJ2-2	CASSLGDRVAGELFF	TGTGCCAGCAGCTTAGGGGACAGGGTCGCCGGGGAGCTGTTTTTT
TRBV2	TRBD1	once	TRBJ2-1	CASRPGQAYNEQFF	TGTGCCAGCAGACCGGGACAGGCGTACAATGAGCAGTTCTTC
TRBV11-3	-	-	TRBJ2-7	CASSQESNSDEQYF	TGTGCCAGCAGCCAAGAATCCAACAGTGACGAGCAGTACTTC
TRBV6-1	TRBD2	-	TRBJ2-3	CASSALLAGVSTDTQYF	TGTGCCAGCAGTGCCCTTTTAGCGGGGGTAAGCACAGATACGCAGTATTTT
TRBV21-1	-	-	TRBJ2-5	CASSTPLPGQAKWETQYF	TGTGCCAGCAGCACGCCATTACCGGGACAGGCTAAGTGGGAGACCCAGTACTTC
TRBV7-9	TRBD1	-	TRBJ2-5	CASSSTGLQETQYF	TGTGCCAGCAGCTCGACAGGGCTCCAAGAGACCCAGTACTTC
TRBV27	-	-	TRBJ2-7	CASSPKGGSYEQYF	TGTGCCAGCAGCCCGAAAGGAGGTTCCTACGAGCAGTACTTC
TRBV6-5	-	once	TRBJ1-2	CASSSLAGITNYGYTF	TGTGCCAGCAGTTCTTTGGCGGGGATAACTAACTATGGCTACACCTTC
TRBV19	TRBD2	-	TRBJ2-7	CASEAGGSGHEQYF	TGTGCCAGTGAAGCGGGGGGCTCGGGACACGAGCAGTACTTC
TRBV30	-	-	TRBJ2-7	CAWSVGGRWVHEQYF	TGTGCCTGGAGTGTCGGGGGGCGGTGGGTCCACGAGCAGTACTTC
TRBV29-1	-	once	TRBJ2-1	CSVVTNRVLNEQFF	TGCAGCGTTGTGACGAACAGGGTTCTCAATGAGCAGTTCTTC
TRBV7-9	-	-	TRBJ1-2	CASSQGSLDYGYTF	TGTGCCAGCAGCCAGGGTTCCCTCGACTATGGCTACACCTTC
TRBV2	-	-	TRBJ1-5	CASSDRGVNQPQHF	TGTGCCAGCAGTGACAGGGGCGTCAATCAGCCCCAGCATTTT
TRBV21-1	-	-	TRBJ2-3	CASIILSRQGCTDTQYF	TGTGCCAGCATCATCCTATCGAGGCAGGGCTGCACAGATACGCAGTATTTT
TRBV6-5	TRBD1	-	TRBJ1-2	CASSYGAGGNYGYTF	TGTGCCAGCAGTTACGGGGCAGGGGGGAACTATGGCTACACCTTC
TRBV6-4	-	-	TRBJ2-7	CASSPPGEQYF	TGTGCCAGCAGCCCCCCCGGCGAGCAGTACTTC
TRBV7-9	TRBD2	-	TRBJ2-1	CASSLVIAGSTYNEQFF	TGTGCCAGCAGCTTAGTGATAGCGGGAAGCACCTACAATGAGCAGTTCTTC
TRBV5-6	-	-	TRBJ2-5	CASSFDSQETQYF	TGTGCCAGCAGCTTCGACAGCCAAGAGACCCAGTACTTC
TRBV13	TRBD1	-	TRBJ1-1	CASSFATGLATEAFF	TGTGCCAGCAGCTTTGCGACAGGGCTGGCCACTGAAGCTTTCTTT
TRBV5-1	-	-	TRBJ2-7	CASSLTLGYEQYF	TGCGCCAGCAGCCTGACCCTAGGATACGAGCAGTACTTC
TRBV6-6	-	few	TRBJ1-2	CASSRGGGYTF	TGTGCCAGCTCAAGGGGTGGAGGCTACACCTTC